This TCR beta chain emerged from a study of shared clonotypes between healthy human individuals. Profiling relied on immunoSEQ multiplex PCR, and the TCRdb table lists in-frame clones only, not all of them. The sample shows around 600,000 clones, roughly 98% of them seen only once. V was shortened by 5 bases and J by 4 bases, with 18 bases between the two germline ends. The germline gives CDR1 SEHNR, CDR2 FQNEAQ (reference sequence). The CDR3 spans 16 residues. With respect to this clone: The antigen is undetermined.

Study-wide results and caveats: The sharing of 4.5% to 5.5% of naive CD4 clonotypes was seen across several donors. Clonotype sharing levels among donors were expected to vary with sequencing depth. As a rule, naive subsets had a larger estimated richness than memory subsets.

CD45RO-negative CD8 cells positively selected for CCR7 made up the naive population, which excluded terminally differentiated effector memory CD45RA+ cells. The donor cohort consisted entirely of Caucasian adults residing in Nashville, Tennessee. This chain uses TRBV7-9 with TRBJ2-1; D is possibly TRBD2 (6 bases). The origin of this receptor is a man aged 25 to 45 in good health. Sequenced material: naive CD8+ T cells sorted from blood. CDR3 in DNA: TGTGCCAGCAGCCCCAAATCCAGCGGGCGTTACAATGAGCAGTTCTTC. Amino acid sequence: CASSPKSSGRYNEQFF.